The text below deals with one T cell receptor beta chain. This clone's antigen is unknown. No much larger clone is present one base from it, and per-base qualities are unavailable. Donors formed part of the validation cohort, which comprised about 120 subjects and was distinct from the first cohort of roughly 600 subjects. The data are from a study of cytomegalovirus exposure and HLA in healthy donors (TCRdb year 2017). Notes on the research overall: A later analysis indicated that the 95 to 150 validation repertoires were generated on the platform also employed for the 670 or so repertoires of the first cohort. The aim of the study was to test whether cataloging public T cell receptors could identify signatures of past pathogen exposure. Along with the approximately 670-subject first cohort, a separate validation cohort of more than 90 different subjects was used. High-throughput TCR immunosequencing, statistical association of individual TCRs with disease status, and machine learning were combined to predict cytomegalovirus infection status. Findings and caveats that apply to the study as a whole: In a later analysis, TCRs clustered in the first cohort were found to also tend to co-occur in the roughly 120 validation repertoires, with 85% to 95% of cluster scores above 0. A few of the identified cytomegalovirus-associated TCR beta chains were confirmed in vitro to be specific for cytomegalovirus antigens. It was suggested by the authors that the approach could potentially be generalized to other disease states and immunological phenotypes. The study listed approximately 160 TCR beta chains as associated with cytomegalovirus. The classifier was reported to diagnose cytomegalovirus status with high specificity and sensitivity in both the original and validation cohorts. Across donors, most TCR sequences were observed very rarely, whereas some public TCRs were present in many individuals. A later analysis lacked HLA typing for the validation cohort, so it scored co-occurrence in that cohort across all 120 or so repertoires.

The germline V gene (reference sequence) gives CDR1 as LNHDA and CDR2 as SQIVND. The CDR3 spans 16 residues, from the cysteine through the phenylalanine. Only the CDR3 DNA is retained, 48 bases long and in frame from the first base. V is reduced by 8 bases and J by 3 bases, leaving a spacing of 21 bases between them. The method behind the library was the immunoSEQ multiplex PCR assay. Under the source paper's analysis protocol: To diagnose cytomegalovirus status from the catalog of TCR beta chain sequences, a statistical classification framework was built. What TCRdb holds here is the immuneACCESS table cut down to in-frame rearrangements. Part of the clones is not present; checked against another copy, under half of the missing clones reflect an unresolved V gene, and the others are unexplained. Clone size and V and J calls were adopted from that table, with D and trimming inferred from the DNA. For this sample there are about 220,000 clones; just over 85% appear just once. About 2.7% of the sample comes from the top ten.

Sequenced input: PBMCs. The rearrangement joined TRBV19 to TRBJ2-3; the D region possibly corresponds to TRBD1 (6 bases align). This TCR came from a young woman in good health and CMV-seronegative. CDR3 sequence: CASSRVPGAGTDTQYF. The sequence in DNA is TGTGCCAGTTCCCGAGTGCCAGGGGCTGGGACAGATACGCAGTATTTT. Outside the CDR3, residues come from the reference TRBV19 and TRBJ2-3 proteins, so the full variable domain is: DGGITQSPKYLFRKEGQNVTLSCEQNLNHDAMYWYRQDPGQGLRLIYYSQIVNDFQKGDIAEGYSVSREKKESFPLTVTSAQKNPTAFYLCASSRVPGAGTDTQYFGPGTRLTVL.